These 10 T cell receptor beta chains were all obtained from the same sample, sequenced in a study of cytomegalovirus exposure and HLA in healthy donors. In the PCR, 60 Vbeta and 13 Jbeta primers were used. This table comes from immunoSEQ multiplex PCR, and its TCRdb copy is limited to in-frame clones, with some not included. The sample holds about 120,000 clones, about 80% seen once. Sequencing was performed on PBMCs. The source is a woman in her thirties or forties in good health and CMV-seropositive.

This clone was observed a handful of times. The chain has TRBV18 and TRBJ2-7, with a weak D call TRBD1 (5 bases). The germline V and J ends were trimmed by 3 bases and 4 bases, with 13 bases remaining between them. This CDR3 is built from 14 residues. Germline V gene sequence: CDR1 KGHSH, CDR2 LQKENI. CDR3 region: CASSPPRDRYEQYF. As DNA, the CDR3 is TGTGCCAGCTCACCCCCCAGGGATAGGTACGAGCAGTACTTC.

The chain is built from TRBV19 and TRBJ2-7, with TRBD2 identical over 7 bases. The CDR3 covers 13 residues. J was trimmed by 7 bases and V by 3 bases; bases with no gene match: 6. Germline loops: CDR1 LNHDA, CDR2 SQIVND (reference sequence). The CDR3 DNA reads TGTGCCAGTAGTATCAGATTAGCGGGTGAGCAGTACTTC. This encodes CASSIRLAGEQYF.

The chain is built from TRBV7-3 and TRBJ2-2; D is uncertain. This CDR3 is 13 amino acids long. Trimming cost V 3 bases and J 6 bases, with 8 bases left between them. Germline loops: CDR1 SGHTA, CDR2 FQGTGA. CDR3 loop: CASSLESSGELFF. The DNA for the CDR3 is TGTGCCAGCAGCTTGGAGTCATCCGGGGAGCTGTTTTTT.

This clone was counted a few times. This chain links TRBV6-5 with TRBJ1-5; D ambiguous. CDR1 is MNHEY and CDR2 is SVGAGI in the germline V gene. The CDR3 is 13 amino acids. With 3 bases removed from V and 2 bases from J, the gap between germline ends came to 5 bases. The CDR3 region has the DNA TGTGCCAGCAGTTATCGGGGCAATCAGCCCCAGCATTTT. Translating it yields CASSYRGNQPQHF.

This clone was counted a single time. The chain recombines TRBV10-3 with TRBJ1-1; no clear D gene. The CDR3 has 14 amino acids. Trimming took off 3 bases at V and 4 bases at J, with 12 bases between the two ends. Germline CDR1 reads ENHRY; CDR2 reads SYGVKD. The DNA of the CDR3 is TGTGCCATCAGTGACTTCGAGCCCGGCACTGAAGCTTTCTTT. Its translation: CAISDFEPGTEAFF.

This chain connects TRBV2 to TRBJ2-5; 9 positions agree with TRBD1. Germline V CDR1 and CDR2: SNHLY, FYNNEI. The junction had 6 bases not matched to a gene; V was cut back by 6 bases and J by 4 bases. There are 14 residues in the CDR3. CDR3 DNA sequence: TGTGCCAGCAGGGGGACAGGGTTTAGAGAGACCCAGTACTTC. Translated: CASRGTGFRETQYF.

V usage is TRBV7-3 and J usage is TRBJ2-3; TRBD2 matches 7 bases. The V gene end was trimmed by 5 bases and the J gene end by 2 bases; junction bases not matched to a gene: 4. The CDR3 runs 14 residues. CDR1 and CDR2 (germline): SGHTA, FQGTGA. This CDR3 is CASSPQRDTDTQYF. The CDR3 region has the DNA TGTGCCAGCAGCCCTCAGCGGGACACAGATACGCAGTATTTT.

In this sample, this clone turned up a few times. CDR3 region: CASSYSRGTNEKLFF. The DNA of the CDR3 is TGCGCCAGCAGCTACTCCAGGGGAACTAATGAAAAACTGTTTTTT. The rearrangement links TRBV5-1 to TRBJ1-4, with a weak D call TRBD1 (6 bases). The V end was cut by 3 bases, the J end by 1 base, with 10 bases between. Looked up from germline, CDR1 is SGHRS and CDR2 is YFSETQ. The CDR3 is 15 amino acids. The full variable domain, completed using reference TRBV5-1 and TRBJ1-4, is KAGVTQTPRYLIKTRGQQVTLSCSPISGHRSVSWYQQTPGQGLQFLFEYFSETQRNKGNFPGRFSGRQFSNSRSEMNVSTLELGDSALYLCASSYSRGTNEKLFFGSGTQLSVL.

A single count supports this clone. The chain employs TRBV2 and TRBJ2-7; 10 bases align to TRBD1. Germline CDR1 is SNHLY and CDR2 is FYNNEI. Unmatched junction bases numbered 6, after V lost 7 bases and J lost 6 bases. The CDR3 is made up of 13 amino acids. The chain's CDR3 is CASTGQGRGEQYF. The CDR3 DNA reads TGTGCCAGCACGGGACAGGGGCGCGGCGAGCAGTACTTC.

This chain uses TRBV2 with TRBJ2-7; D perhaps matches TRBD1 (7 bases). Trimming cost V 3 bases and J 1 base, with 10 bases left between them. This CDR3 has 14 residues. Germline values: CDR1 SNHLY, CDR2 FYNNEI. The CDR3 reads CASSDRGTSYEQYF. The CDR3 coding sequence is TGTGCCAGCAGTGACAGGGGGACTTCCTACGAGCAGTACTTC.